These T cell receptor beta chains were read from a single sample in a study of blood T cell repertoires in COVID-19. The data were produced by immunoSEQ multiplex PCR, yet TCRdb's version contains in-frame clones alone and is incomplete. The sample records just under 250,000 clones, approximately 90% being singletons. The sample consisted of PBMCs or T cells enriched from blood (not recorded which). Receptors originate from a woman aged 25 to 39 who had recovered from COVID-19. Each CDR3 is given with its conserved first and last residue. The D gene is left open where the match is weak. Not all rows give a size; the values are once, few, many and, for expanded clones, a class.

v_call: TRBV24-1; d_call: TRBD1; j_call: TRBJ2-1; clone_size: -; cdr3_aa: CATSEATGYRVNEQFF; cdr3_nt: TGTGCCACCAGTGAGGCGACAGGGTATAGGGTCAATGAGCAGTTCTTC
v_call: TRBV6-5; d_call: TRBD1; j_call: TRBJ2-7; clone_size: -; cdr3_aa: CASSYLQGRSTYEQYF; cdr3_nt: TGTGCCAGCAGTTACCTACAGGGGAGATCCACCTACGAGCAGTACTTC
v_call: TRBV18; d_call: -; j_call: TRBJ1-1; clone_size: once; cdr3_aa: CASSTRQELVNTEAFF; cdr3_nt: TGTGCCAGCTCAACACGTCAAGAACTGGTGAACACTGAAGCTTTCTTT
v_call: TRBV10-1; d_call: -; j_call: TRBJ1-5; clone_size: few; cdr3_aa: CASSESGRVSRDQPQHF; cdr3_nt: TGCGCCAGCAGTGAGTCGGGTAGGGTTTCCAGGGATCAGCCCCAGCATTTT
v_call: TRBV28; d_call: -; j_call: TRBJ1-6; clone_size: -; cdr3_aa: CASDRFQRFIPLHF; cdr3_nt: TGTGCCAGTGACAGGTTCCAAAGGTTTATACCCCTCCACTTT
v_call: TRBV12-3/TRBV12-4; d_call: -; j_call: TRBJ2-2; clone_size: -; cdr3_aa: CASSFYTGELFF; cdr3_nt: TGTGCCAGCAGTTTCTACACCGGGGAGCTGTTTTTT
v_call: TRBV2; d_call: -; j_call: TRBJ2-7; clone_size: -; cdr3_aa: CASSEGRGMREQYF; cdr3_nt: TGTGCCAGCAGTGAAGGCAGGGGAATGCGCGAGCAGTACTTC
v_call: TRBV27; d_call: -; j_call: TRBJ2-1; clone_size: -; cdr3_aa: CASSLSGAQYQEQFF; cdr3_nt: TGTGCCAGCAGTTTATCGGGGGCCCAATATCAAGAGCAGTTCTTC
v_call: TRBV5-1; d_call: TRBD1; j_call: TRBJ2-5; clone_size: -; cdr3_aa: CASSWGQASQETQYF; cdr3_nt: TGCGCCAGCAGCTGGGGACAGGCCTCTCAAGAGACCCAGTACTTC
v_call: TRBV6-1; d_call: TRBD2; j_call: TRBJ2-5; clone_size: -; cdr3_aa: CASSEAAAGGLLGETQYF; cdr3_nt: TGTGCCAGCAGTGAAGCGGCAGCGGGAGGGCTTCTTGGGGAGACCCAGTACTTC
v_call: TRBV5-6; d_call: -; j_call: TRBJ1-2; clone_size: once; cdr3_aa: CASSSTPNYGYTF; cdr3_nt: TGTGCCAGCAGCTCCACACCAAACTATGGCTACACCTTC
v_call: TRBV5-5; d_call: TRBD2; j_call: TRBJ2-1; clone_size: -; cdr3_aa: CASSSGGTSGSSEQFF; cdr3_nt: TGTGCCAGCAGCTCGGGAGGGACTAGCGGGAGCAGTGAGCAGTTCTTC
v_call: TRBV28; d_call: -; j_call: TRBJ1-2; clone_size: -; cdr3_aa: CASSSGAEYGYTF; cdr3_nt: TGTGCCAGCAGTAGCGGGGCGGAGTATGGCTACACCTTC
v_call: TRBV29-1; d_call: TRBD1; j_call: TRBJ2-7; clone_size: -; cdr3_aa: CSVYDPGQGDEQYF; cdr3_nt: TGCAGCGTTTACGACCCGGGACAGGGCGACGAGCAGTACTTC
v_call: TRBV9; d_call: -; j_call: TRBJ2-7; clone_size: -; cdr3_aa: CASSVAVRFGQIFYEQYF; cdr3_nt: TGTGCCAGCAGCGTAGCTGTCCGTTTTGGGCAGATCTTCTACGAGCAGTACTTC
v_call: TRBV9; d_call: TRBD2; j_call: TRBJ2-1; clone_size: -; cdr3_aa: CASSSGTSAYNEQFF; cdr3_nt: TGTGCCAGCAGCTCCGGGACTAGCGCCTACAATGAGCAGTTCTTC
v_call: TRBV6-5; d_call: TRBD1; j_call: TRBJ2-7; clone_size: -; cdr3_aa: CASSLGQGTHEQYF; cdr3_nt: TGTGCCAGCAGCCTCGGACAGGGTACCCACGAGCAGTACTTC
v_call: TRBV6-5; d_call: -; j_call: TRBJ2-3; clone_size: -; cdr3_aa: CASTDRASDTDTQYF; cdr3_nt: TGTGCCAGCACCGATCGGGCTAGCGATACAGATACGCAGTATTTT
v_call: TRBV20-1; d_call: -; j_call: TRBJ2-7; clone_size: -; cdr3_aa: CSASAGYEQYF; cdr3_nt: TGCAGTGCTAGCGCGGGCTACGAGCAGTACTTC
v_call: TRBV18; d_call: TRBD1; j_call: TRBJ1-1; clone_size: many; cdr3_aa: CASSPQGAHTEAFF; cdr3_nt: TGTGCCAGCTCACCTCAGGGGGCTCACACTGAAGCTTTCTTT
v_call: TRBV28; d_call: -; j_call: TRBJ1-2; clone_size: -; cdr3_aa: CASSLTNYGYTF; cdr3_nt: TGTGCCAGCAGCCTAACCAACTATGGCTACACCTTC
v_call: TRBV4-1; d_call: -; j_call: TRBJ1-3; clone_size: -; cdr3_aa: CASSPEGGVSSGNTIYF; cdr3_nt: TGCGCCAGCAGCCCAGAAGGGGGAGTTAGCTCTGGAAACACCATATATTTT
v_call: TRBV4-3; d_call: TRBD1; j_call: TRBJ1-2; clone_size: -; cdr3_aa: CASSQDTTGLTYGYTF; cdr3_nt: TGCGCCAGCAGCCAAGATACGACAGGGCTTACCTATGGCTACACCTTC
v_call: TRBV18; d_call: -; j_call: TRBJ1-2; clone_size: -; cdr3_aa: CASSPSTYGYTF; cdr3_nt: TGTGCCAGCTCACCCTCGACTTATGGCTACACCTTC
v_call: TRBV29-1; d_call: -; j_call: TRBJ1-1; clone_size: -; cdr3_aa: CNAPNPGTEAFF; cdr3_nt: TGCAACGCCCCTAACCCGGGGACTGAAGCTTTCTTT
v_call: TRBV9; d_call: -; j_call: TRBJ2-2; clone_size: -; cdr3_aa: CASSPRGLDTGELFF; cdr3_nt: TGTGCCAGCAGCCCTAGGGGTCTTGATACCGGGGAGCTGTTTTTT
v_call: TRBV5-6; d_call: -; j_call: TRBJ1-1; clone_size: -; cdr3_aa: CASSFSGFTEAFF; cdr3_nt: TGTGCCAGCAGCTTTTCAGGGTTCACTGAAGCTTTCTTT
v_call: TRBV7-9; d_call: -; j_call: TRBJ2-4; clone_size: -; cdr3_aa: CASSPGTTNIQYF; cdr3_nt: TGTGCCAGCAGCCCCGGGACAACAAACATTCAGTACTTC
v_call: TRBV3-1/TRBV3-2; d_call: -; j_call: TRBJ1-2; clone_size: -; cdr3_aa: CASSLQGTGYTF; cdr3_nt: TGTGCCAGCAGCCTTCAGGGGACTGGCTACACCTTC
v_call: TRBV9; d_call: -; j_call: TRBJ2-1; clone_size: -; cdr3_aa: CASSVEAGPYNEQFF; cdr3_nt: TGTGCCAGCAGCGTAGAAGCTGGGCCCTACAATGAGCAGTTCTTC
v_call: TRBV28; d_call: -; j_call: TRBJ1-6; clone_size: once; cdr3_aa: CASSFPTDVTLHF; cdr3_nt: TGTGCCAGCAGTTTCCCCACTGATGTCACCCTCCACTTT
v_call: TRBV28; d_call: TRBD2; j_call: TRBJ2-7; clone_size: -; cdr3_aa: CASSLPRVGGRAEQYF; cdr3_nt: TGTGCCAGCAGTTTGCCCCGCGTGGGCGGGAGGGCCGAGCAGTACTTC
v_call: TRBV19; d_call: TRBD1; j_call: TRBJ1-2; clone_size: -; cdr3_aa: CASSIAQGVAYGYTF; cdr3_nt: TGTGCCAGTAGTATAGCCCAGGGGGTGGCCTATGGCTACACCTTC
v_call: TRBV6-5; d_call: TRBD1; j_call: TRBJ1-6; clone_size: -; cdr3_aa: CASSWTGTDLHF; cdr3_nt: TGTGCCAGCAGTTGGACAGGGACAGACCTCCACTTT
v_call: TRBV28; d_call: -; j_call: TRBJ1-2; clone_size: -; cdr3_aa: CASALHGRGSSGYTF; cdr3_nt: TGTGCCAGCGCACTTCACGGACGGGGTTCGAGTGGCTACACCTTC
v_call: TRBV15; d_call: -; j_call: TRBJ1-1; clone_size: once; cdr3_aa: CATSRGLMNTEAFF; cdr3_nt: TGTGCCACCAGCAGGGGACTGATGAACACTGAAGCTTTCTTT
v_call: TRBV28; d_call: -; j_call: TRBJ2-1; clone_size: -; cdr3_aa: CASSFGVGGAYNEQFF; cdr3_nt: TGTGCCAGCAGTTTCGGCGTGGGGGGAGCCTACAATGAGCAGTTCTTC
v_call: TRBV21-1; d_call: -; j_call: TRBJ1-5; clone_size: -; cdr3_aa: CASSKARAGGTGQPQHF; cdr3_nt: TGTGCCAGCAGCAAAGCGCGCGCAGGGGGAACAGGGCAGCCCCAGCATTTT
v_call: TRBV4-1; d_call: -; j_call: TRBJ1-2; clone_size: -; cdr3_aa: CASSQPRQTPTDGYTF; cdr3_nt: TGCGCCAGCAGCCAACCAAGACAAACACCGACGGATGGCTACACCTTC
v_call: TRBV11-2; d_call: TRBD2; j_call: TRBJ2-7; clone_size: -; cdr3_aa: CASSRAGLNEQYF; cdr3_nt: TGTGCCAGCAGCCGAGCGGGACTCAACGAGCAGTACTTC
v_call: TRBV30; d_call: -; j_call: TRBJ1-3; clone_size: -; cdr3_aa: CAWSLDSLYGNTIYF; cdr3_nt: TGTGCCTGGAGTCTGGACTCGCTTTATGGAAACACCATATATTTT
v_call: TRBV4-3; d_call: TRBD1; j_call: TRBJ1-4; clone_size: -; cdr3_aa: CASSQEDRENEKLFF; cdr3_nt: TGCGCCAGCAGCCAAGAGGACAGGGAGAATGAAAAACTGTTTTTT
v_call: TRBV10-2; d_call: TRBD2; j_call: TRBJ2-1; clone_size: -; cdr3_aa: CASSGTSGNYNEQFF; cdr3_nt: TGCGCCAGCAGTGGGACTAGCGGAAATTACAATGAGCAGTTCTTC
v_call: TRBV3-1/TRBV3-2; d_call: TRBD1; j_call: TRBJ1-1; clone_size: -; cdr3_aa: CASSQDPGQLFQNTEAFF; cdr3_nt: TGTGCCAGCAGCCAAGATCCGGGACAGCTATTCCAGAACACTGAAGCTTTCTTT
v_call: TRBV28; d_call: TRBD1; j_call: TRBJ1-5; clone_size: once; cdr3_aa: CASKDPGQGYQPQHF; cdr3_nt: TGTGCCAGCAAAGACCCGGGACAGGGGTACCAGCCCCAGCATTTT
v_call: TRBV7-2; d_call: -; j_call: TRBJ1-1; clone_size: -; cdr3_aa: CASSLVRRNTEAFF; cdr3_nt: TGTGCCAGCAGCTTGGTCAGAAGGAACACTGAAGCTTTCTTT
v_call: TRBV3-1/TRBV3-2; d_call: -; j_call: TRBJ1-4; clone_size: once; cdr3_aa: CASKGLGGGGEKLFF; cdr3_nt: TGTGCCAGCAAGGGGTTGGGGGGAGGTGGAGAAAAACTGTTTTTT
v_call: TRBV10-3; d_call: -; j_call: TRBJ1-1; clone_size: few; cdr3_aa: CAIIRRNEPEAFF; cdr3_nt: TGTGCCATCATTAGGAGGAATGAACCTGAAGCTTTCTTT
v_call: TRBV7-2; d_call: TRBD2; j_call: TRBJ2-1; clone_size: -; cdr3_aa: CASSPPSGRGSEQFF; cdr3_nt: TGTGCCAGCAGCCCCCCTAGCGGGAGGGGGAGTGAGCAGTTCTTC
v_call: TRBV28; d_call: TRBD2; j_call: TRBJ2-7; clone_size: -; cdr3_aa: CASSRVTSGSYEQYF; cdr3_nt: TGTGCCAGCAGTCGGGTGACTAGCGGCTCCTACGAGCAGTACTTC
v_call: TRBV7-8; d_call: TRBD1; j_call: TRBJ1-2; clone_size: -; cdr3_aa: CASSLGGQAYGYTF; cdr3_nt: TGTGCCAGCAGCTTAGGGGGACAGGCTTATGGCTACACCTTC
v_call: TRBV28; d_call: TRBD1; j_call: TRBJ2-1; clone_size: -; cdr3_aa: CASSLLDREPQFF; cdr3_nt: TGTGCCAGCAGTTTACTCGACAGGGAACCGCAGTTCTTC
v_call: TRBV29-1; d_call: TRBD2; j_call: TRBJ2-5; clone_size: -; cdr3_aa: CAAGEEETQYF; cdr3_nt: TGCGCCGCGGGAGAGGAAGAGACCCAGTACTTC
v_call: TRBV30; d_call: -; j_call: TRBJ1-6; clone_size: -; cdr3_aa: CAWSMGGATVGSPLHF; cdr3_nt: TGTGCCTGGAGTATGGGGGGGGCGACCGTTGGTTCACCCCTCCACTTT
v_call: TRBV6-5; d_call: -; j_call: TRBJ2-3; clone_size: -; cdr3_aa: CASSYFRGRTDTQYF; cdr3_nt: TGTGCCAGCAGTTACTTCAGGGGCCGGACAGATACGCAGTATTTT